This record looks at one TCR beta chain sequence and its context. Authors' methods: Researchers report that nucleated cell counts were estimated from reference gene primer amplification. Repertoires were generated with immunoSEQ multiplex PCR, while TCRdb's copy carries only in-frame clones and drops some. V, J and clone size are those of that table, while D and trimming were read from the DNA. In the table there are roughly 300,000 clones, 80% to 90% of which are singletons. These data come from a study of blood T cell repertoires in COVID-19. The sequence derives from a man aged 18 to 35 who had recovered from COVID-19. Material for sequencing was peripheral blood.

The CDR3 loop is CASSIYRDHTEAFF. The CDR3 region has the DNA TGTGCCAGTAGTATCTACAGGGACCACACTGAAGCTTTCTTT. The chain joins TRBV19 to TRBJ1-1; the D gene is possibly TRBD1 (6 bases). CDR1 is LNHDA, CDR2 SQIVND, per germline (reference sequence). V gave up 3 bases and J gave up 3 bases, with 11 bases separating them. This CDR3 comprises 14 residues.